This TCR beta chain appears in the sequencing data of a study of a mutant IDH1 vaccine in newly diagnosed glioma. Study details: Vaccines were first given 4-6 weeks after radiotherapy alone, or with temozolomide cycles. It was radiotherapy, temozolomide, or both that patients received previously, with most receiving both. Overall study findings and caveats: The vaccine induced immune responses, and these occurred in about 93% of patients.

The ends lost 1 base at V and 6 bases at J; junction bases unmatched: 4. Germline CDR1 reads SGHAT; CDR2 reads FQNNGV. The CDR3 consists of 14 residues. Libraries were prepared by immunoSEQ multiplex PCR; TCRdb keeps only in-frame clonotypes and omits some of them. The sample includes some 40,000 clones, about 81% of them seen just once. Sample time point: week 47, end of study. Every single dose of the vaccine, 300 ug of mutant IDH1 20-mer peptide, came with topical imiquimod. With regard to this clone: The antigen is undetermined.

This clonotype was sampled from a man between 40 and 49 years old with glioma. The input for sequencing was PBMCs, taken from a glioma patient whose treatment included an IDH1 peptide vaccine. The V and J genes are TRBV11-2 and TRBJ1-2, with 8 bases lining up with TRBD1. The CDR3 here is CASSLVPQGDGYTF. The CDR3 coding sequence is TGTGCCAGCAGCTTAGTGCCACAGGGGGATGGCTACACCTTC. The variable domain in full, with the rest retrieved from reference TRBV11-2 and TRBJ1-2, is EAGVAQSPRYKIIEKRQSVAFWCNPISGHATLYWYQQILGQGPKLLIQFQNNGVVDDSQLPKDRFSAERLKGVDSTLKIQPAKLEDSAVYLCASSLVPQGDGYTFGSGTRLTVV.